The clone carrying this TCR beta chain has just a few counts. Its specificity is unknown. This sample is drawn from a study of T-cell reconstitution after alpha-beta-depleted transplantation in children. Study-wide results and limits: A year had passed since transplant, and T-cell counts and diversity by then came mostly from newly produced T cells.

Unique molecular identifiers were used in preparing the TCRbeta library. In TCRdb, the PCR reads were re-called with MiXCR into one record per CDR3 protein. The sample comprises 180,000 or so distinct CDR3 sequences, 5% to 7.5% of which are singletons, and 4.5% rests with the top ten. Trimming at V came to 6 bases and at J to 3 bases, leaving 13 bases not matched to a gene. CDR3 size: 17 residues. This specimen was PBMCs, taken before TCRalphabeta/CD19-depleted stem cell transplant. The sequence was obtained from a girl less than two years old with combined immunodeficiency, due to receive a stem cell transplant. V usage is TRBV12-3 or TRBV12-4 and J usage is TRBJ1-5; 8 bases align to TRBD1. The CDR3 protein is CASRYRQGSGYNQPQHF. The CDR3 nucleotides read TGTGCCAGCAGGTATAGACAGGGGTCGGGGTACAATCAGCCCCAGCATTTT.